This T cell receptor beta chain was identified in a study of blood T cell repertoires in COVID-19. The data were produced by immunoSEQ multiplex PCR, yet TCRdb's version contains in-frame clones alone and is incomplete. This table holds more than 200,000 clones, approximately 83% found once. The CDR3 is 14 amino acids. The germline V and J ends were trimmed by 6 bases and 7 bases, with 19 bases remaining between them. Germline loops: CDR1 MNHEY, CDR2 SMNVEV (reference sequence). The sequencing sample was made of peripheral blood. This rearrangement joins TRBV27 to TRBJ2-7; a possible D gene is TRBD1 (6 bases). This TCR derives from a man in his forties or fifties with acute or convalescent COVID-19. Written as DNA, the CDR3 is TGTGCCAGCAGCGCCGGGGCCCAGGGGTTTGAGCAGTACTTC. Protein sequence: CASSAGAQGFEQYF.